The subject of this entry is one TCR beta chain. The sample originates from a study of T cell changes during pregnancy in multiple sclerosis. The repertoire was sequenced with immunoSEQ multiplex PCR; TCRdb's copy has only in-frame clones and lacks some. The sample lists tens of thousands of clones, about 91% occurring once. CDR1 is SGHTA, CDR2 FQGNSA, per germline. This CDR3 contains 13 residues. The V gene end was trimmed by 5 bases and the J gene end by 6 bases; junction bases not matched to a gene: 6. The source is a female donor with multiple sclerosis, enrolled in a pregnancy study. The sample in question was CD4+ T cells from peripheral blood mononuclear cells, obtained in the first trimester of pregnancy. This chain connects TRBV7-2 to TRBJ1-2, with 7 nucleotides matching TRBD1. CDR3 residues: CASSPTGNHGYTF. As DNA, the CDR3 is TGTGCCAGCAGCCCGACAGGGAACCATGGCTACACCTTC.